This T cell receptor beta chain is drawn from a study of T cell responses to AZD1222 COVID-19 vaccine. Study-wide points: Mostly white British, mostly female donors; authors suggested clonal diversity may be underestimated. Spike-specific TCR breadth rose after two AZD1222 doses, and depth rose as well. The study identified only six AZD1222 recipients as seropositive at baseline. The peak T cell response came first, and repertoires were sampled only after it.

Libraries were prepared by immunoSEQ multiplex PCR; TCRdb keeps only in-frame clonotypes and omits some of them. The sample yields 200,000 or so clones, about 89% seen once. CDR3 length: 14 residues. CDR1 SGHRS and CDR2 YFSETQ come from the germline V gene. Trimming cost V 4 bases and J 3 bases, with 13 bases left between them. With respect to this clone: The antigen is not known.

The sample consisted of peripheral blood, taken on day 0 of MenACWY control vaccination. This clonotype originated in an adult in good health. The chain has TRBV5-1 and TRBJ1-2; D unresolved. CDR3: CASSKDGPYYGYTF. The CDR3 DNA is TGCGCCAGCAGCAAGGACGGCCCCTACTATGGCTACACCTTC.